Below, 26 T cell receptor beta chains from the same sample are listed, as sequenced in a study of T cell responses to AZD1222 COVID-19 vaccine. TCRdb's copy holds only in-frame clones and misses some; the assay was immunoSEQ multiplex PCR. This repertoire shows 90,000 to 150,000 clones, roughly 89% found once; its top ten account for around 8%. Sequenced material: peripheral blood, taken on day 0 of AZD1222 vaccination. These receptor sequences come from an adult in good health.

The CDR3 loop is CATSDPQGTPFYSYNEQFF. The CDR3 DNA follows: TGTGCCACCAGTGACCCACAGGGGACCCCTTTTTATTCCTACAATGAGCAGTTCTTC. The chain combines TRBV24-1 with TRBJ2-1, with 7 bases matching TRBD1. V lost 4 bases to trimming and J lost 1 base; unmatched junction nucleotides: 15. CDR3 length: 19 amino acids. Germline loops: CDR1 KGHDR, CDR2 SFDVKD.

V usage is TRBV7-9 and J usage is TRBJ1-2; D ambiguous. This CDR3 comprises 13 residues. Trimming pared 4 bases from V and 4 bases from J, leaving 10 bases between. The germline gives CDR1 SEHNR, CDR2 FQNEAQ (reference sequence). This CDR3 reads CASSSLMGYGYTF. CDR3 in DNA: TGTGCCAGCAGCTCCCTTATGGGCTATGGCTACACCTTC.

The V and J genes are TRBV2 and TRBJ2-7; D could derive from TRBD1 or TRBD2 (6 bases each). The germline gives CDR1 SNHLY, CDR2 FYNNEI. CDR3 length: 14 residues. V was pared by 0 bases and J by 7 bases, with 13 bases between. For the CDR3, the DNA is TGTGCCAGCAGTGAAGCGGAGACAGGAGGGGAGCAGTACTTC. Residues: CASSEAETGGEQYF.

The rearrangement uses TRBV7-3 and TRBJ2-1, with D possibly TRBD2 on 5 matching bases. CDR1 is SGHTA, CDR2 FQGTGA, per germline. Trimming pared 4 bases from V and 1 base from J, leaving 11 bases between. The CDR3 spans 15 residues. The CDR3 DNA sequence: TGTGCCAGCAGCTCTAGTACTAGTTCCTACAATGAGCAGTTCTTC. It is translated as CASSSSTSSYNEQFF. Combining the CDR3 with reference TRBV7-3 and TRBJ2-1 gives the whole variable domain GAGVSQTPSNKVTEKGKYVELRCDPISGHTALYWYRQSLGQGPEFLIYFQGTGAADDSGLPNDRFFAVRPEGSVSTLKIQRTERGDSAVYLCASSSSTSSYNEQFFGPGTRLTVL.

The table lists this clone with a count of one. The CDR3 nucleotides read TGTGCCAGCAGTGAAGCAGGGCGCGGAAACACCATATATTTT. This gives the protein CASSEAGRGNTIYF. The chain joins TRBV6-1 to TRBJ1-3; no reliable D call. CDR1 is MNHNS, CDR2 SASEGT, per germline. V lost 0 bases, J lost 4 bases, and 7 bases lay in between. The CDR3 contains 14 residues.

The chain couples TRBV11-3 to TRBJ1-1; 7 positions agree with TRBD1. The V gene's germline CDR1 is SGHNT and CDR2 YENEEA. The CDR3 covers 11 residues. V lost 5 bases, J lost 12 bases, and 6 bases stayed unmatched. The CDR3 sequence is CASSKQGTTFF. The DNA of the CDR3 is TGTGCCAGCAGCAAACAGGGGACGACTTTCTTT.

The chain is built from TRBV29-1 and TRBJ1-2; 7 nucleotides align to TRBD1. J gave up 5 bases and V 7 bases, and 7 bases lay outside the gene matches. From germline, CDR1 is SQVTM and CDR2 ANQGSEA. The CDR3 contains 12 residues. The CDR3 reads CSAQGVGYGYTF. The CDR3 nucleotides are TGCAGCGCGCAGGGGGTAGGGTATGGCTACACCTTC.

The J gene is TRBJ1-6, the V gene TRBV2, with 7 bases matching TRBD1. Germline V gene sequence: CDR1 SNHLY, CDR2 FYNNEI. V was clipped by 7 bases and J by 9 bases; unmatched bases: 9. The CDR3 is 14 amino acids. The DNA of the CDR3 is TGTGCCAGCACCCTAGACAGGGAGGGTTCACCCCTCCACTTT. Its protein is CASTLDREGSPLHF. Drawing the rest from reference TRBV2 and TRBJ1-6, the complete variable domain is EPEVTQTPSHQVTQMGQEVILRCVPISNHLYFYWYRQILGQKVEFLVSFYNNEISEKSEIFDDQFSVERPDGSNFTLKIRSTKLEDSAMYFCASTLDREGSPLHFGNGTRLTVT.

The J gene is TRBJ2-1, the V gene TRBV2; 7 bases align to TRBD1. CDR3 size: 13 residues. Germline CDR1 reads SNHLY; CDR2 reads FYNNEI. V dropped 6 bases and J dropped 7; count of bases not matched to a gene: 6. The CDR3 loop is CASRGDSTNEQFF. CDR3 coding DNA: TGTGCCAGCAGAGGGGACAGTACGAATGAGCAGTTCTTC.

V gene TRBV24-1 combines with J gene TRBJ1-5, with 9 positions matching TRBD1. Trimming took 3 bases from V and 7 from J; bases not matched to a gene: 3. Germline V CDR1 and CDR2: KGHDR, SFDVKD. CDR3 size: 14 residues. As DNA, the CDR3 is TGTGCCACCAGTGATCCGGGACAGGGACAGCCCCAGCATTTT. Its protein product is CATSDPGQGQPQHF.

The chain combines TRBV11-2 with TRBJ1-1; the D is unclear. Deletions cut 1 base from V and 5 bases from J, with 5 bases between. CDR3 length: 12 residues. Germline V CDR1 and CDR2: SGHAT, FQNNGV. CDR3 residues: CASSLGWTEAFF. CDR3 bases: TGTGCCAGCAGCTTAGGATGGACTGAAGCTTTCTTT.

Remarks on this clone: This sample includes further DNA sequences coding for the same CDR3. The chain uses TRBV7-3 and TRBJ1-1, with unresolved D. Trimming pared 2 bases from V and 0 bases from J, leaving 4 bases between. From germline, CDR1 is SGHTA and CDR2 FQGTGA. The CDR3 length is 13 residues. The CDR3 nucleotides are TGTGCCAGCAGCTTATCTGTGAACACTGAAGCTTTCTTT. It is translated as CASSLSVNTEAFF.

This clone was counted only a few times. The chain is built from TRBV7-3 and TRBJ1-1; no clear D gene. The CDR3 contains 13 residues. The germline V gene encodes CDR1 SGHTA and CDR2 FQGTGA. V lost 5 bases, J lost 8 bases, and 15 bases lay in between. In DNA form, the CDR3 reads TGTGCCAGCAGCACCCGCCTGGGAAGGGAAGCTTTCTTT. It translates to CASSTRLGREAFF.

Note on this clone: One junction end does not reproduce the germline sequence, and a read error may be involved. The chain uses TRBV20-1 and TRBJ1-2; a possible D gene is TRBD1 (6 bases). This CDR3 is built from 8 residues. Germline loops: CDR1 DFQATT, CDR2 SNEGSKA (reference sequence). The CDR3 nucleotides read TGCAGTGCCAACATAGGGGGATTC. Translating gives CSANIGGF.

This sequence joins TRBV6-5 and TRBJ1-6; 9 bases map to TRBD1. Germline V gene data show CDR1 as MNHEY and CDR2 as SVGAGI. The CDR3 runs 14 residues. V shed 5 bases and J 8 bases; nucleotides not matched to a gene: 4. As DNA, the CDR3 is TGTGCCAGCAGTCCGGGACAGGGATATTCACCCCTCCACTTT. Protein: CASSPGQGYSPLHF.

In this sample, this clone is medium-sized. J is TRBJ1-4 and V is TRBV5-1, with 9 nucleotides matching TRBD1. CDR1 SGHRS and CDR2 YFSETQ come from the germline V gene. J was trimmed by 5 bases and V by 2 bases; bases with no gene match: 4. The CDR3 spans 15 residues. Written as DNA, the CDR3 is TGCGCCAGCAGCTTCACGACAGGGGGGAATGAAAAACTGTTTTTT. Amino acid sequence: CASSFTTGGNEKLFF.

V is TRBV9 and J is TRBJ1-1; 7 bases match TRBD1. V shed 3 bases, J shed 10 bases, and the junction held 12 bases outside the gene matches. The CDR3 is 14 amino acids. Germline V gives CDR1 SGDLS, CDR2 YYNGEE. The CDR3 coding sequence is TGTGCCAGCAGCGCGAGCACGACAGGGTATGGAGCTTTCTTT. Residues: CASSASTTGYGAFF.

J is TRBJ2-3 and V is TRBV5-1, with D tentatively TRBD1 or TRBD2 (5 bases each). CDR1 is SGHRS, CDR2 YFSETQ, per germline. The V end was cut by 3 bases, the J end by 5 bases, with 7 bases between. The CDR3 is 12 residues long. The CDR3 nucleotides are TGCGCCAGCAGCTATGGGGGAGATACGCAGTATTTT. It yields the protein CASSYGGDTQYF.

The chain uses TRBV28 and TRBJ1-1; D unclear. Trimming took off 1 base at V and 1 base at J, with 7 bases between the two ends. This CDR3 spans 14 amino acids. CDR1 is MDHEN, CDR2 SYDVKM, per germline. CDR3 sequence (DNA): TGTGCCAGCAGTTTATACTTACAGAACACTGAAGCTTTCTTT. This encodes CASSLYLQNTEAFF.

V is TRBV11-2 and J is TRBJ1-2, with D uncertain. The CDR3 sequence is 15 residues long. From germline, CDR1 is SGHAT and CDR2 FQNNGV. Trimming took 5 bases from V and 4 from J, leaving 17 bases between them. The CDR3 bases are TGTGCCAGCAGCCCCTACTCAATCCTCCGCTATGGCTACACCTTC. Translated, it gives CASSPYSILRYGYTF. The whole variable domain, filled in from reference TRBV11-2 and TRBJ1-2, reads EAGVAQSPRYKIIEKRQSVAFWCNPISGHATLYWYQQILGQGPKLLIQFQNNGVVDDSQLPKDRFSAERLKGVDSTLKIQPAKLEDSAVYLCASSPYSILRYGYTFGSGTRLTVV.

The chain carries TRBV30 and TRBJ1-4, with 11 positions matching TRBD1. Germline CDR1 and CDR2: GTSNPN and SVGIG (reference sequence). The CDR3 contains 16 residues. Losses at the gene ends were 2 bases for V and 7 bases for J; bases not matched to a gene: 9. The CDR3 spells CAWSTVGQGAGEKLFF. CDR3 in DNA: TGTGCCTGGAGTACCGTTGGACAGGGGGCGGGTGAAAAACTGTTTTTT.

CDR3: CASTEGRLNTEAFF. DNA of the CDR3: TGCGCCAGCACCGAGGGCAGATTGAACACTGAAGCTTTCTTT. The chain carries TRBV10-2 and TRBJ1-1; no reliable D call. The CDR3 is 14 residues long. The germline V gene has CDR1 WSHSY and CDR2 SAAADI. The V gene lost 7 bases and the J gene lost 0 bases, with 12 bases spanning the gap.

The CDR3 is CASSLTAETQYF. The CDR3 region has the DNA TGTGCCAGCAGCCTCACCGCCGAGACCCAGTACTTC. The chain joins TRBV3-1 (or the pseudogene TRBV3-2) to TRBJ2-5; the D is unclear. Germline CDR1 and CDR2: LGHDT and YNNKEL (reference sequence). The V end was cut by 4 bases, the J end by 5 bases, with 8 bases between. The CDR3 totals 12 residues.

The chain is built from TRBV7-6 and TRBJ1-5, with D possibly matching TRBD1 (5 bases). CDR1 and CDR2 (germline): SGHVS, FNYEAQ. V gave up 8 bases and J gave up 3 bases, with 11 bases separating them. The CDR3 is 13 amino acids. CDR3 amino acids: CASGTGNNQPQHF. The CDR3, as DNA: TGTGCCAGCGGGACGGGAAACAATCAGCCCCAGCATTTT. Based on the CDR3 plus reference TRBV7-6 and TRBJ1-5, the full variable domain is GAGVSQSPRYKVTKRGQDVALRCDPISGHVSLYWYRQALGQGPEFLTYFNYEAQQDKSGLPNDRFSAERPEGSISTLTIQRTEQRDSAMYRCASGTGNNQPQHFGDGTRLSIL.

The rearrangement joins TRBV2 to TRBJ1-5, with no clear D. The V and J ends lost 7 bases and 2 bases respectively, with 12 bases between them. Germline V gives CDR1 SNHLY, CDR2 FYNNEI. The CDR3 length is 14 residues. CDR3 amino acids: CASKSQLGNQPQHF. DNA of the CDR3: TGTGCCAGCAAAAGCCAGCTTGGCAATCAGCCCCAGCATTTT.

V is TRBV18 and J is TRBJ2-1; 10 bases agree with TRBD2. V lost 1 base, J lost 8 bases, and 11 bases stayed unmatched. CDR3 length: 17 amino acids. Germline V CDR1 and CDR2: KGHSH, LQKENI. This CDR3 is CASSPRGPSGSSDEQFF. In DNA form, the CDR3 reads TGTGCCAGCTCACCACGAGGTCCTAGCGGGAGTAGCGATGAGCAGTTCTTC.